The clone carrying this TCR beta chain showed up just once. Its antigen remains unidentified. This entry is derived from a study of cytomegalovirus exposure and HLA in healthy donors. In the PCR, 60 Vbeta and 13 Jbeta primers were used. Sequencing was performed with immunoSEQ multiplex PCR; in TCRdb, only in-frame clones are kept and a portion is missing. The profile shows around 140,000 clones, around 80% of them singletons. Whole-study findings and limits: Another analysis was done later, and it associated 16,951 TCR beta sequences with HLA alleles at 0.05 false discovery rate.

The sequenced sample consisted of PBMCs. This clonotype originated in a female donor in good health and CMV-seronegative.

The CDR3 DNA reads TGTGCCAGCAGACCAACAGGGGGTGGCGAGCAGTACTTC. Protein product: CASRPTGGGEQYF. J is TRBJ2-5 and V is TRBV25-1; 8 bases agree with TRBD1. The tail of the sequence fits TRBJ2-7 better, so the J call may be wrong. CDR3 length: 13 amino acids. Per the germline V gene, CDR1 is MGHDK and CDR2 is SYGVNS.